These 18 T cell receptor beta chains came from one sample sequenced in a study of blood T cell repertoires in COVID-19. Method: immunoSEQ multiplex PCR; TCRdb's copy keeps in-frame clones and lacks some. The table shows tens of thousands of clones, with about nine tenths occurring only once. Sequenced material: peripheral blood. These receptors all come from a woman older than 75 with COVID-19, enrolled during active disease.

This rearrangement joins TRBV5-1 to TRBJ2-1, with TRBD2 matching 15 bases. CDR3 length equals 17 residues. Germline loops: CDR1 SGHRS, CDR2 YFSETQ. V lost 4 bases, J lost 7 bases, and 9 bases stayed unmatched. For the CDR3, the DNA is TGCGCCAGCAGCCCCCCGGGACTAGCGGGGGGTAGGAATGAGCAGTTCTTC. Its translation is CASSPPGLAGGRNEQFF.

The chain combines TRBV24-1 with TRBJ1-6; D may be TRBD1 (5 bases). The germline V and J ends were trimmed by 7 bases and 3 bases, with 21 bases remaining between them. CDR1 is KGHDR, CDR2 SFDVKD, per germline. This CDR3 is 18 amino acids long. In nucleotides, the CDR3 is TGTGCCACCAGCTTTACTCGGGACTCTTTTTTCTATAATTCACCCCTCCACTTT. It specifies CATSFTRDSFFYNSPLHF.

The rearrangement uses TRBV19 and TRBJ1-4; 8 nucleotides align to TRBD1. Germline trimming cut 5 bases from V and 8 bases from J; bases unmatched to any gene: 4. Per germline, CDR1 LNHDA and CDR2 SQIVND (reference sequence). This CDR3 has 13 residues. The CDR3 spells CASSGTGKEKLFF. DNA for the CDR3: TGTGCCAGTAGTGGGACAGGAAAGGAAAAACTGTTTTTT.

J is TRBJ2-6 and V is TRBV5-1, with D tentatively TRBD2 (5 bases). Trimming shortened V by 0 bases and J by 2 bases, and 9 bases separated the two germline ends. CDR1 is SGHRS, CDR2 YFSETQ, per germline. This CDR3 contains 16 residues. The CDR3 sequence: CASSLALGAGANVLTF. The CDR3 DNA is TGCGCCAGCAGCTTGGCCCTGGGAGCTGGGGCCAACGTCCTGACTTTC.

The V call is TRBV30, the J call TRBJ2-1; D is unclear. Germline lookup yields CDR1 GTSNPN and CDR2 SVGIG (reference sequence). V lost 7 bases, J lost 5 bases, and 15 bases lay in between. The length of the CDR3 is 13 residues. The DNA for the CDR3 is TGTGCCTCCCTTAGACACAGTAACAATGAGCAGTTCTTC. Translated, it gives CASLRHSNNEQFF.

The J gene is TRBJ1-3, the V gene TRBV5-1; no clear D gene. Trimming removed 3 bases at V and 4 bases at J, with 14 bases between. This CDR3 has 15 residues. CDR1 and CDR2 from the germline V gene are SGHRS and YFSETQ. CDR3 loop: CASSYSQAAGNTIYF. CDR3 DNA sequence: TGCGCCAGCAGCTATTCGCAGGCTGCCGGAAACACCATATATTTT. The variable domain in full, completed from reference TRBV5-1 and TRBJ1-3, reads KAGVTQTPRYLIKTRGQQVTLSCSPISGHRSVSWYQQTPGQGLQFLFEYFSETQRNKGNFPGRFSGRQFSNSRSEMNVSTLELGDSALYLCASSYSQAAGNTIYFGEGSWLTVV.

This clone was seen once. The chain combines TRBV6-4 with TRBJ2-1, with 10 nucleotides matching TRBD1. Germline CDR1 reads MRHNA; CDR2 reads SNTAGT. V lost 5 bases, J lost 7 bases, and 8 bases stayed unmatched. This CDR3 is built from 15 residues. CDR3 in DNA: TGTGCCAGCAGTCAGGGGGGACAGGGGTGGAATGAGCAGTTCTTC. Translated: CASSQGGQGWNEQFF.

J is TRBJ1-4 and V is TRBV6-5; the match to TRBD1 covers 7 bases. CDR3 length: 15 amino acids. Per the germline V gene, CDR1 is MNHEY and CDR2 is SVGAGI. J lost 4 bases, V lost 6 bases, and 8 bases had no gene match. The CDR3 DNA follows: TGTGCCAGCAGATCGACAGGGTGGCGTAATGAAAAACTGTTTTTT. Amino acids: CASRSTGWRNEKLFF.

This sequence joins TRBV5-6 and TRBJ1-5, with 7 positions matching TRBD1. The CDR3 totals 15 residues. Germline V lookup: CDR1 SGHDT, CDR2 YYEEEE. The V gene end was trimmed by 4 bases and the J gene end by 6 bases; junction bases not matched to a gene: 10. CDR3 amino acids: CASSRRTGRFQPQHF. The DNA of the CDR3 is TGTGCCAGCAGCCGGCGGACAGGACGTTTTCAGCCCCAGCATTTT.

This chain connects TRBV11-2 to TRBJ2-3, with 7 bases lining up with TRBD1. The CDR3 is 15 residues long. Trimming cost V 5 bases and J 0 bases; bases outside gene matches: 5. CDR1 and CDR2 from the germline V gene are SGHAT and FQNNGV. CDR3 loop: CASSIRDSSTDTQYF. The CDR3 nucleotides read TGTGCCAGCAGCATCCGGGACAGTAGCACAGATACGCAGTATTTT.

This sequence joins TRBV6-5 and TRBJ2-7; 11 bases agree with TRBD1. The ends lost 6 bases at V and 5 bases at J; junction bases unmatched: 9. CDR1 and CDR2 from the germline V gene are MNHEY and SVGAGI. The CDR3 runs to 15 residues. The CDR3 DNA is TGTGCCAGCAGCCAAGGGGGACAGGGGGGCCACGAGCAGTACTTC. This codes for CASSQGGQGGHEQYF.

The V and J genes are TRBV3-1 (or the pseudogene TRBV3-2) and TRBJ1-1, with TRBD1 identical over 8 bases. Germline V gives CDR1 LGHDT, CDR2 YNNKEL (reference sequence). CDR3 length: 16 residues. J gave up 4 bases and V 2 bases, and 9 bases lay outside the gene matches. CDR3 sequence (DNA): TGTGCCAGCAGCCAACTCATCTCAGGGGGCGGCACTGAAGCTTTCTTT. Protein sequence: CASSQLISGGGTEAFF.

This clone was detected a few times. The chain combines TRBV7-9 with TRBJ1-1, with 7 bases that match TRBD1. This CDR3 comprises 14 residues. V gave up 0 bases and J gave up 6 bases; unmatched junction bases: 4. Germline V gene data show CDR1 as SEHNR and CDR2 as FQNEAQ (reference sequence). CDR3 in amino acids: CASSLATGVPEAFF. The CDR3 coding sequence is TGTGCCAGCAGCTTAGCTACAGGGGTCCCTGAAGCTTTCTTT.

The CDR3 here is CASSSGIMNTEAFF. The CDR3 DNA is TGTGCCAGCAGTTCAGGGATCATGAACACTGAAGCTTTCTTT. The rearrangement uses TRBV27 and TRBJ1-1; D is perhaps TRBD1 (5 bases). The V gene's germline CDR1 is MNHEY and CDR2 SMNVEV (reference sequence). V lost 4 bases and J lost 0, with 9 bases in between. The length of the CDR3 is 14 residues.

The V and J genes are TRBV29-1 and TRBJ1-2; tentatively, D is TRBD1 (5 bases). The ends were cut back, 1 base at V and 2 bases at J, with 8 bases in the middle. Germline V gene sequence: CDR1 SQVTM, CDR2 ANQGSEA. This CDR3 has 13 residues. CDR3 region: CSVEGAGNYGYTF. The CDR3 coding sequence is TGCAGCGTTGAAGGGGCAGGGAACTATGGCTACACCTTC. Looking up the rest from reference TRBV29-1 and TRBJ1-2 gives the full variable domain: SAVISQKPSRDICQRGTSLTIQCQVDSQVTMMFWYRQQPGQSLTLIATANQGSEATYESGFVIDKFPISRPNLTFSTLTVSNMSPEDSSIYLCSVEGAGNYGYTFGSGTRLTVV.

The chain carries TRBV27 and TRBJ2-5, with D tentatively TRBD2 (6 bases). The length of the CDR3 is 14 residues. V was clipped by 6 bases and J by 3 bases, with 14 bases between them. Germline CDR1 and CDR2: MNHEY and SMNVEV (reference sequence). The CDR3: CASREGSREETQYF. The CDR3, as DNA: TGTGCCAGCAGGGAGGGCAGCCGTGAAGAGACCCAGTACTTC.

V and J are TRBV27 and TRBJ1-4; tentative D call: TRBD1 (5 bases). The CDR3 is 14 amino acids. The V gene's germline CDR1 is MNHEY and CDR2 SMNVEV (reference sequence). V lost 0 bases, J lost 8 bases, and 10 bases lay in between. The CDR3 here is CASSLSGAYEKLFF. DNA of the CDR3: TGTGCCAGCAGTTTATCTGGGGCGTACGAAAAACTGTTTTTT.

This clone has a single count. V and J are TRBV19 and TRBJ1-1; 10 bases align to TRBD1. CDR3 length: 12 residues. The junction had 4 bases not matched to a gene; V was cut back by 8 bases and J by 7 bases. Per the germline V gene, CDR1 is LNHDA and CDR2 is SQIVND (reference sequence). DNA for the CDR3: TGTGCCAGTTGGACAGGGGGGTATGAAGCTTTCTTT. Translation: CASWTGGYEAFF.